A selection of T cell receptor beta chains follows, all from one sample in a study of immune evolution from preneoplasia to lung adenocarcinoma. TCRdb's copy holds only in-frame clones and misses some; the assay was immunoSEQ multiplex PCR. The repertoire holds some 5,000 clones, with 80% to 90% as singletons. The sample consisted of FFPE atypical adenomatous hyperplasia tissue from the lung. These TCRs come from a person between 70 and 80 years old with lung adenocarcinoma. The CDR3 runs from the conserved cysteine through the conserved F or W. Each record gives: CDR3 DNA, CDR3 protein, D gene, J gene, V gene, clone size. A D gene is named only where the DNA matches it firmly. Size is stated for part of the rows, as once, few or many counts, or as a class when the clone is expanded.

TGTGCCAGCAGTCAGGACAGGGTGGTCCTTGGCTACACCTTC | CASSQDRVVLGYTF | TRBD1 | TRBJ1-2 | TRBV6-1 | .
TGCAGCGTTGAATCCTCCTCACCCTACGAGCAGTACTTC | CSVESSSPYEQYF | . | TRBJ2-7 | TRBV29-1 | .
TGTGCCAGCAGCTTGGTGGCGGCAGGGCACAATCAGCCCCAGCATTTT | CASSLVAAGHNQPQHF | . | TRBJ1-5 | TRBV7-9 | once
TGTGCCAGCAGCAACGGCGGTGAGCAGTTCTTC | CASSNGGEQFF | . | TRBJ2-1 | TRBV9 | .
TGTGCCACCACCCTCGACAGGGGGCCTAACTATGGCTACACCTTC | CATTLDRGPNYGYTF | TRBD1 | TRBJ1-2 | TRBV15 | once
TGTGCCAGCTCACCACCACGGCTAACACAGGAGAGACTAACCTATGGCTACACCTTC | CASSPPRLTQERLTYGYTF | . | TRBJ1-2 | TRBV18 | .
TGTGCCACCAGCAGAGTACCCCCCCGGGGACAGGGTGGTTCCGGGGAGCTGTTTTTT | CATSRVPPRGQGGSGELFF | TRBD1 | TRBJ2-2 | TRBV15 | .
TGTGCCAGCAGCTTAGTTGGTAGGAGAGGAGAGACCCAGTACTTC | CASSLVGRRGETQYF | . | TRBJ2-5 | TRBV7-9 | .
TGTGCCAGCAGCCGCCACCGGGGACAGCAAAACACTGAAGCTTTCTTT | CASSRHRGQQNTEAFF | TRBD1 | TRBJ1-1 | TRBV11-3 | .
TGTGCCTGGACACATGCGGGAACTAGCACAGATACGCAGTATTTT | CAWTHAGTSTDTQYF | . | TRBJ2-3 | TRBV30 | once
TGTGCCAGCAGCCCGGGACAGGGTGGCGATGAGCAGTTCTTC | CASSPGQGGDEQFF | TRBD1 | TRBJ2-1 | TRBV6-1 | .
TGCGCCAGCAGCACCGGGACAGGGACTGAAAAACTGTTTTTT | CASSTGTGTEKLFF | TRBD1 | TRBJ1-4 | TRBV5-1 | .
TGCAGCGTCGGACAGGGGGCAGATACGCAGTATTTT | CSVGQGADTQYF | TRBD1 | TRBJ2-3 | TRBV29-1 | .
TGTGCCAGCAGCCTAGGTATTTCGAACACCGGGGAGCTGTTTTTT | CASSLGISNTGELFF | . | TRBJ2-2 | TRBV7-6 | .
TGCGCCAGCAGTTACAAGACCGGGGAGCTGTTTTTT | CASSYKTGELFF | . | TRBJ2-2 | TRBV10-2 | .
TGTGCCAGCAGCCTCGGGAGTAATGAGCAGTTCTTC | CASSLGSNEQFF | . | TRBJ2-1 | TRBV4-2 | few
TGCGCCAGCACGGGGGACCAAGAGACCCAGTACTTC | CASTGDQETQYF | . | TRBJ2-5 | TRBV5-1 | .
TGTGCCAGCAGTTACGCAGCGGCTAGCACAGATACGCAGTATTTT | CASSYAAASTDTQYF | . | TRBJ2-3 | TRBV6-5 | .
TGCAGCGTTGCAAGCGGGGCGAACACCGGGGAGCTGTTTTTT | CSVASGANTGELFF | TRBD2 | TRBJ2-2 | TRBV29-1 | .
TGTGCCAGCACGACATCCGGGACAGGGAACATCTATGGCTACACCTTC | CASTTSGTGNIYGYTF | TRBD1 | TRBJ1-2 | TRBV28 | .
TGTGCCAGCAGCTACTCCCACTCGGAAAAACTGTTTTTT | CASSYSHSEKLFF | . | TRBJ1-4 | TRBV11-3 | .
TGTGCCAGTAGTATAGACGCTATGGGGGTTTCGGGCGGCTACACCTTC | CASSIDAMGVSGGYTF | . | TRBJ1-2 | TRBV19 | .
TGCAGTGTCCCGGGGATCTACGAGCAGTACTTC | CSVPGIYEQYF | . | TRBJ2-7 | TRBV20-1 | .
TGTGCCAGCAGCTTGGGAGGCGGTTCGTACAATGAGCAGTTCTTC | CASSLGGGSYNEQFF | . | TRBJ2-1 | TRBV5-6 | .
TGTGCCAGCAGCTTAGTACCGGGATACGGTACGCAGTATTTT | CASSLVPGYGTQYF | . | TRBJ2-3 | TRBV11-3 | .
TGTGCCAGCAGCTTTGGGCCAGTCCAAGAGACCCAGTACTTC | CASSFGPVQETQYF | . | TRBJ2-5 | TRBV5-5 | .
TGTGCCTGGAAGCAGGGGGCTGGAAACACCATATATTTT | CAWKQGAGNTIYF | TRBD1 | TRBJ1-3 | TRBV30 | .